The present TCR beta chain was sequenced within a study of blood T cell repertoires in COVID-19. Study overall: Sources were T cells, B-cell-depleted T cells, or PBMCs; the material itself was cDNA or gDNA.

Per the authors' pipeline: Amplification with reference gene primers provided the estimates of nucleated cell counts. Repertoires were generated with immunoSEQ multiplex PCR, while TCRdb's copy carries only in-frame clones and drops some. The V and J calls and clone size are taken from that table; D and trimming were inferred from the DNA. The table shows 70,000 to 100,000 clones, with roughly 80% occurring only once. Sequencing was carried out using peripheral blood. The receptor comes from a woman of 80 years or more with acute or convalescent COVID-19.

The CDR3 DNA sequence: TGTGCCAGCAGTTACTCGAGGGCAAGCTCTGGAAACACCATATATTTT. It specifies CASSYSRASSGNTIYF. This rearrangement joins TRBV6-5 to TRBJ1-3, with no clear D. Germline V gives CDR1 MNHEY, CDR2 SVGAGI. Trimming removed 0 bases from V and 0 bases from J, with 9 bases in between. This CDR3 is built from 16 residues.